Listed here is a single T cell receptor beta chain. The data were taken from a study of blood T cell repertoires in COVID-19. The V gene's germline CDR1 is LGHNA and CDR2 YNFKEQ. The CDR3 totals 15 residues. With 7 bases removed from V and 6 bases from J, the gap between germline ends came to 18 bases. The protocol was immunoSEQ multiplex PCR, while the TCRdb copy is restricted to in-frame clones and leaves out a portion. The sample yields roughly 200,000 clones, around 82% seen once. The sequenced sample was PBMCs or T cells enriched from blood (not recorded which). The V gene is TRBV4-2, the J gene TRBJ1-4, with D possibly matching TRBD1 (5 bases). The TCR originated in a woman between 50 and 59 years old who had been exposed to COVID-19. CDR3: CASTPLRGRDEKLFF. CDR3 nucleotides: TGTGCCAGCACCCCCCTCCGTGGCAGGGATGAAAAACTGTTTTTT.